What follows are 14 T cell receptor beta chains derived from one specimen sequenced in a study of T cell responses to AZD1222 COVID-19 vaccine. TCRdb's table, derived via immunoSEQ multiplex PCR, lists solely in-frame clones and lacks some. The top ten hold around 1.5% of the sample, which has about 180,000 clones, 85% to 95% seen once. The sequencing here drew on peripheral blood, taken 28 days after the second AZD1222 dose. The receptors derive from an adult who received the AZD1222 COVID-19 vaccine.

The rearrangement joins TRBV5-8 to TRBJ1-4, with D tentatively TRBD1 (5 bases). The germline V gene encodes CDR1 SGHTS and CDR2 YDEGEE. CDR3 size: 17 residues. Trimming stripped 4 bases from V and 0 bases from J, with 16 bases between. The CDR3: CASSKHGGSPTNEKLFF. CDR3 in DNA: TGTGCCAGCAGCAAACATGGGGGATCCCCAACTAATGAAAAACTGTTTTTT.

The CDR3 DNA reads TGTGCCAGCAGTGAAGCGCCAGATTCCTACGAGCAGTACTTC. It encodes CASSEAPDSYEQYF. The gene calls are TRBV6-1 and TRBJ2-7; D is uncertain. The V gene lost 0 bases and the J gene lost 1 base, with 7 bases spanning the gap. Per the germline V gene, CDR1 is MNHNS and CDR2 is SASEGT. The length of the CDR3 is 14 residues.

This chain connects TRBV29-1 to TRBJ1-2; unclear D gene. Germline assignment: CDR1 SQVTM and CDR2 ANQGSEA. V lost 6 bases and J lost 3, with 11 bases in between. The CDR3 loop spans 12 amino acids. In DNA, the CDR3 is TGCAGCGTCCTTGGCGGGGACTATGGCTACACCTTC. It specifies CSVLGGDYGYTF.

The gene calls are TRBV2 and TRBJ1-4; unclear D gene. This CDR3 contains 15 residues. V lost 3 bases, J lost 9 bases, and 17 bases lay in between. Per the germline V gene, CDR1 is SNHLY and CDR2 is FYNNEI. Here the CDR3 DNA reads TGTGCCAGCAGTGATTTAGTGGGAGTTGGGAAAAAACTGTTTTTT. It encodes CASSDLVGVGKKLFF.

This clone was seen once. A much more abundant neighbour one base away suggests this may be a read error. This chain links TRBV27 with TRBJ1-1; D gene unclear. Trimming took 4 bases from V and 1 from J, leaving 7 bases between them. Germline V lookup: CDR1 MNHEY, CDR2 SMNVEV (reference sequence). This CDR3 is 13 amino acids long. CDR3 nucleotide sequence: TGTGCCAGCAGTTACGGAGAGAACACTGAAGCTTTCTTT. Translated, it gives CASSYGENTEAFF.

The rearrangement joins TRBV4-3 to TRBJ1-1; D remains ambiguous. V was shortened by 1 base and J by 5 bases, with 5 bases between the two germline ends. CDR1 is LGHNA, CDR2 YSLEER, per germline. This CDR3 is 12 amino acids long. The CDR3 DNA sequence: TGCGCCAGCAGCCAAGCCGGGACTGAAGCTTTCTTT. It is translated as CASSQAGTEAFF.

V gene TRBV7-2 combines with J gene TRBJ2-5; tentatively, D is TRBD2 (7 bases). The V gene lost 5 bases and the J gene lost 4 bases, with 17 bases spanning the gap. The CDR3 sequence is 15 residues long. Germline loops: CDR1 SGHTA, CDR2 FQGNSA. DNA of the CDR3: TGTGCCAGCAGCCCCGGGGGGCAGGTTGTAGAGACCCAGTACTTC. Protein: CASSPGGQVVETQYF.

This clone appeared a single time. The chain combines TRBV6-5 with TRBJ1-5, with D possibly being TRBD1 (5 bases). The germline V and J ends were trimmed by 6 bases and 0 bases, with 12 bases remaining between them. This CDR3 contains 15 residues. CDR1 is MNHEY and CDR2 is SVGAGI in the germline V gene. CDR3: CASREWGRSNQPQHF. The CDR3 bases are TGTGCCAGCAGGGAGTGGGGCCGTAGCAATCAGCCCCAGCATTTT.

The chain is built from TRBV12-3 or TRBV12-4 and TRBJ1-3, with D hard to call. V was shortened by 6 bases and J by 6 bases, with 6 bases between the two germline ends. The CDR3 covers 11 residues. CDR3 bases: TGTGCCAGCAGCATTTTAAACACCATATATTTT. The encoded protein is CASSILNTIYF.

This sequence joins TRBV12-5 and TRBJ2-7; TRBD1 matches at 12 bases. V trimming: 6 bases; J trimming: 4 bases; junction bases outside the gene matches: 4. CDR1 and CDR2 (germline): LGHNT, FRNRAP. The CDR3 has 14 amino acids. CDR3 nucleotides: TGTGCTAGTGGCGGGACAGGGGGCGCGTACGAGCAGTACTTC. Amino acid sequence: CASGGTGGAYEQYF.

The chain recombines TRBV28 with TRBJ1-6, with 9 positions matching TRBD1. The trim removed 3 bases at V and 7 bases at J, leaving 7 bases unmatched. The V gene's germline CDR1 is MDHEN and CDR2 SYDVKM. The CDR3 runs to 16 residues. The CDR3 DNA is TGTGCCAGCAGTTTCCGTACCGGGACAGGGAATTCACCCCTCCACTTT. Protein product: CASSFRTGTGNSPLHF.

J is TRBJ1-1 and V is TRBV21-1. TRBV21-1 corresponds to a pseudogene. CDR3 length equals 16 residues. CDR3 sequence reads: CASSNAQGGMNTEAFF. Written as DNA, the CDR3 is TGTGCCAGCAGCAATGCCCAAGGGGGGATGAACACTGAAGCTTTCTTT.

This clone was seen only once. The chain employs TRBV5-8 and TRBJ1-5; 8 nucleotides line up with TRBD1. There are 15 residues in the CDR3. Germline V gene sequence: CDR1 SGHTS, CDR2 YDEGEE. Trimming cost V 0 bases and J 7 bases; bases outside gene matches: 6. CDR3 loop: CASSLGQGARQPQHF. In nucleotides, the CDR3 is TGTGCCAGCAGCTTGGGTCAGGGGGCAAGACAGCCCCAGCATTTT.

This chain uses TRBV11-3 with TRBJ1-1; TRBD1 is a possible D gene (5 bases). CDR1 is SGHNT, CDR2 YENEEA, per germline. Trimming removed 5 bases from V and 1 base from J, with 11 bases in between. The CDR3 is made up of 14 amino acids. The CDR3 reads CASSPRQPNTEAFF. As DNA, the CDR3 is TGTGCCAGCAGCCCCAGACAGCCGAACACTGAAGCTTTCTTT.